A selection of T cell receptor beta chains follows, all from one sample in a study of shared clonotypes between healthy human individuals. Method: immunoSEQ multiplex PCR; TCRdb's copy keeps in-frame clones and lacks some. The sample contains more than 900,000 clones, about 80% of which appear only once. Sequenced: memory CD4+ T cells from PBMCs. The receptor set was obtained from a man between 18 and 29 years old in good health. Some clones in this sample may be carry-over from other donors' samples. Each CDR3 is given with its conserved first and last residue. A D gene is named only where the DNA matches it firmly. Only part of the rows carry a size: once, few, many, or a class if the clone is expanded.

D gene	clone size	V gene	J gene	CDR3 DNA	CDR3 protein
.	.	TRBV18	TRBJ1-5	TGTGCCAGCTCACCACGAACCCCGAGTCCCCATCAGCCCCAGCATTTT	CASSPRTPSPHQPQHF
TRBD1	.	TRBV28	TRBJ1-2	TGTGCCAGCAGCCGGACAGGCCCTCCCCTAGGTGGCTACACCTTC	CASSRTGPPLGGYTF
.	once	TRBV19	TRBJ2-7	TGTGCCAGTAGTCCCCTTACCCAGGGGAAGCAGTACTTC	CASSPLTQGKQYF
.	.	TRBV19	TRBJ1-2	TGTGCCAGTAGTAACACGAAGGAGTCCACGCAACCCTATGGCTACACCTTC	CASSNTKESTQPYGYTF
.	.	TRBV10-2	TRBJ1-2	TGCGCCAGCAGTGATTTGGGTGACTATGGCTACACCTTC	CASSDLGDYGYTF
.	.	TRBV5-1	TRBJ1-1	TGCGCCAGCAGCCGGGGGGGGCCCGAGGCTGAAGCTTTCTTT	CASSRGGPEAEAFF
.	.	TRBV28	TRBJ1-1	TGTGCCAGCTGGGGGGGATCAGAAGCTTTCTTT	CASWGGSEAFF
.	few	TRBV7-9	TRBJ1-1	TGTGCCAGCAGCTCGGGTATTCTGGCCTTCTTT	CASSSGILAFF
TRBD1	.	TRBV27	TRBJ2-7	TGTGCCAGCAGTCCTGTATCCGGGACAGAGGCCTACGAGCAGTACTTC	CASSPVSGTEAYEQYF
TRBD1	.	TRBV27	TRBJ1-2	TGTGCCAGCAGTCAGGGGGCGAACTATGGCTACACCTTC	CASSQGANYGYTF
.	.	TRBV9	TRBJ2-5	TGTGCCAGCAGCGAACACCCGACCCGGGAGGAGACCCAGTACTTC	CASSEHPTREETQYF
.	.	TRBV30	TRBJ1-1	TGTGCCTGGAGCCGGGCTCTGAGGGCCACTGAAGCTTTCTTT	CAWSRALRATEAFF
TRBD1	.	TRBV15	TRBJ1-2	TGTGCCACCAGCCAACGGACAGGCGATGGCTACACCTTC	CATSQRTGDGYTF
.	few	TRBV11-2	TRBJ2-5	TGTGCCAGCAGCTTAGGTCCGGGGGTGAAGACCCAGTACTTC	CASSLGPGVKTQYF
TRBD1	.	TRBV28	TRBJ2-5	TGTGCCAGCAGTTCTAACGGACAGGGAAAGACCCAGTACTTC	CASSSNGQGKTQYF
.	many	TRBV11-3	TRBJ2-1	TGTGCCAGCAGCTTTAGAGGGTTTTACAATGAGCAGTTCTTC	CASSFRGFYNEQFF
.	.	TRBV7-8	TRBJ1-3	TGTGCCAGCAGCCCTCGAAGAGTAGGAAACACCATATATTTT	CASSPRRVGNTIYF
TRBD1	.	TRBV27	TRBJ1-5	TGTGCCAGCAGTTCCGGGACAGGGAACCAGCCCCAGCATTTT	CASSSGTGNQPQHF
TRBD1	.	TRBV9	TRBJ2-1	TGTGCCAGCAACAGACAGGGATATGAGCAGTTCTTC	CASNRQGYEQFF
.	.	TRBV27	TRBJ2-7	TGTGCCAGCAGTTTATGGGGGAGTGTGAAAATAACCTACGAGCAGTACTTC	CASSLWGSVKITYEQYF
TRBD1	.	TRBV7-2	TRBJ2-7	TGTGCCAGCAGCTTAGTTGGTGGATCTCTTCGGGACAGTGCCTACGAGCAGTACTTC	CASSLVGGSLRDSAYEQYF
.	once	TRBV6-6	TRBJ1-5	TGTGCCAGCAGTTACTTTCGGGGCGCGTCTCAGCCCCAGCATTTT	CASSYFRGASQPQHF
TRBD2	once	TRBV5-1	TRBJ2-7	TGCGCCAGCAGCTTGACTAGCGGGAGCAACGAGCAGTACTTC	CASSLTSGSNEQYF
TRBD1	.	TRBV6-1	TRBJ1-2	TGTGCCAGCAGTGCCCAGGGACAGTCCTATGGCTACACCTTC	CASSAQGQSYGYTF
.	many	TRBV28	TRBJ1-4	TGTGCCAGCGGAGGGGTGGGAGGTAATGAAAAACTGTTTTTT	CASGGVGGNEKLFF
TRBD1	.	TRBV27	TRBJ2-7	TGTGCCAGCAGTTTATCGCTTACAGGGGATGTGCAGTACTTC	CASSLSLTGDVQYF
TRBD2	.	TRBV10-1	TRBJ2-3	TGCGCCAGCAGTGTGGGAGCGGGAGGGTTCGGTACGCAGTATTTT	CASSVGAGGFGTQYF
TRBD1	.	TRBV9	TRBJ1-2	TGTGCCAGCAGCCCCGACAGGGGTTTTTACGGCTACACCTTC	CASSPDRGFYGYTF
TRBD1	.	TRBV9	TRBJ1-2	TGTGCCAGCAGCGTAGATAGGACAGGGAGTGGCTACACCTTC	CASSVDRTGSGYTF
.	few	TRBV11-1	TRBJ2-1	TGTGCCAGCAGCCGGGACGGAAACTCCTACAATGAGCAGTTCTTC	CASSRDGNSYNEQFF
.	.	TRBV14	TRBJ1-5	TGTGCCAGCAGCCCGGGGACCAATAGCAATCAGCCCCAGCATTTT	CASSPGTNSNQPQHF
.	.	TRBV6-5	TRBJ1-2	TGTGCCAGCAGAAACGGGGGAATTGGGAACTATGGCTACACCTTC	CASRNGGIGNYGYTF
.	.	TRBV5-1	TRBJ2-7	TGCGCCAGCAGCAACACAGGTACCTACGAGCAGTACTTC	CASSNTGTYEQYF
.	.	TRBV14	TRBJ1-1	TGTGCCAGCAGCCAAGTTCTGGGGCGCACTGAAGCTTTCTTT	CASSQVLGRTEAFF
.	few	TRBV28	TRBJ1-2	TGTGCCAGCAGTTCGGTGTCCGGCGGCTACACCTTC	CASSSVSGGYTF
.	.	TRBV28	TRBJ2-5	TGTGCCAGCGGCGGTCCCGTCCAGCCCGGGGGGACCCAGTACTTC	CASGGPVQPGGTQYF